This T cell receptor beta chain was obtained from a study of T-cell memory formation after mild COVID-19. Regarding the study as a whole: Later expanders leaned toward CD4+, whereas clones contracting from day 15 to 85 were balanced CD4/CD8.

UMIs and sample barcodes were carried by the TCR alpha and TCR beta cDNA libraries that 5'RACE produced using constant-segment primers. MiXCR, run by TCRdb on the 5' RACE reads, gives a single entry per CDR3 protein. The sample lists just over 400,000 distinct CDR3 sequences; 23% were seen once. Worth noting for this clonotype: Its specificity is not known.

CDR3 length: 17 amino acids. Germline-derived CDR1 and CDR2 are MGHDK and SYGVNS. V lost 1 base, J lost 4 bases, and 9 bases stayed unmatched. Sequencing used PBMCs or a T cell subset sorted from them (not recorded which). The source is an adult woman who had mild COVID-19 (a few samples of this study predate the infection). Cell type and time point are not known. This chain uses TRBV25-1 with TRBJ1-1; 10 bases match TRBD1. Written as DNA, the CDR3 is TGTGCCAGCAGTGAATTTGGGACAGGGGTCGGGTTCACTGAAGCTTTCTTT. Encoded protein: CASSEFGTGVGFTEAFF.